Reported below is one T cell receptor beta chain. Its antigen is as yet unknown. In the PCR, 60 Vbeta and 13 Jbeta primers were used. Assay used: immunoSEQ multiplex PCR; TCRdb lists only in-frame clones, some missing. The table records over 150,000 clones, roughly 80% of them present only once. CDR3 length: 14 residues. Trimming shortened V by 1 base and J by 2 bases, and 9 bases separated the two germline ends. CDR1 SGHAT and CDR2 FQNNGV come from the germline V gene. Donors showed nominal health when sampled, although they likely had unrecorded immune exposures. This entry comes from a study of cytomegalovirus exposure and HLA in healthy donors. Study details: Some 91 million unique TCRs from HLA-typed donors were held in an early release of data.

Study-level findings and limits: Most of the CMV-associated TCR beta chains (in a later analysis) appeared to be HLA-restricted. Diagnosis of cytomegalovirus status made by the classifier reportedly showed high specificity and sensitivity.

What was sequenced was PBMCs. The rearrangement joins TRBV11-2 to TRBJ2-7; TRBD1 might be the D (5 bases). The source is a man aged 25-40 years in good health and CMV-seropositive. DNA of the CDR3: TGTGCCAGCAGCTTAGGGGGCAGCCCCTACGAGCAGTACTTC. It specifies CASSLGGSPYEQYF.